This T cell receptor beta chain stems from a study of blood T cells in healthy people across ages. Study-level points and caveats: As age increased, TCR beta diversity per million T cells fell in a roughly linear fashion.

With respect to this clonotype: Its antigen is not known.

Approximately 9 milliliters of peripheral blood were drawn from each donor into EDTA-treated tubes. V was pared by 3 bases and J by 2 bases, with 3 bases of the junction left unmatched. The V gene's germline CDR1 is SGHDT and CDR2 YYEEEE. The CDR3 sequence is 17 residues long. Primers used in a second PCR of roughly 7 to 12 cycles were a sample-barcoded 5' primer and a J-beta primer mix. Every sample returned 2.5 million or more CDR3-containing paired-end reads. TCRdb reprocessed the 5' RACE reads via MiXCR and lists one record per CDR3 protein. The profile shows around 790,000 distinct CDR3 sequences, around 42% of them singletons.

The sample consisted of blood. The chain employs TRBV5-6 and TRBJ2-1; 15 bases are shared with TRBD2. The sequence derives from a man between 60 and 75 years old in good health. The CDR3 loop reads CASSWTSGGAAYNEQFF. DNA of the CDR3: TGTGCCAGCAGCTGGACTAGCGGGGGGGCCGCCTACAATGAGCAGTTCTTC.